These T cell receptor beta chains were read from a single sample in a study of cytomegalovirus exposure and HLA in healthy donors. The protocol was immunoSEQ multiplex PCR, while the TCRdb copy is restricted to in-frame clones and leaves out a portion. Of around 150,000 clones in the sample, around two thirds were seen once. The sequencing input was PBMCs. The receptors derive from a woman in her 40s in good health and CMV-seronegative. CDR3s include the opening cysteine and the closing phenylalanine or tryptophan. The order of the fields is clone size, J gene, D gene, V gene, CDR3 protein, CDR3 DNA. The D gene is left open where the match is weak. A row's size may be missing; if present it is once, few, many or a size class.

clone size: NA
J gene: TRBJ1-1
D gene: NA
V gene: TRBV14
CDR3 protein: CASSPWATPVAEAFF
CDR3 DNA: TGTGCCAGCAGCCCGTGGGCTACCCCTGTCGCTGAAGCTTTCTTT

clone size: NA
J gene: TRBJ1-2
D gene: NA
V gene: TRBV7-9
CDR3 protein: CASKATQANYGYTF
CDR3 DNA: TGTGCCAGCAAAGCCACACAGGCAAACTATGGCTACACCTTC

clone size: few
J gene: TRBJ2-2
D gene: NA
V gene: TRBV6-5
CDR3 protein: CASSYSKLRGTGELFF
CDR3 DNA: TGTGCCAGCAGTTACTCGAAGCTAAGGGGCACCGGGGAGCTGTTTTTT

clone size: few
J gene: TRBJ1-1
D gene: NA
V gene: TRBV5-1
CDR3 protein: CASSLRANTEAFF
CDR3 DNA: TGCGCCAGCAGCCTCAGGGCGAACACTGAAGCTTTCTTT

clone size: few
J gene: TRBJ1-2
D gene: NA
V gene: TRBV6-6
CDR3 protein: CASSYRQSYGYTF
CDR3 DNA: TGTGCCAGCAGTTATCGACAGAGCTATGGCTACACCTTC

clone size: NA
J gene: TRBJ1-2
D gene: NA
V gene: TRBV6-5
CDR3 protein: CASSKPPGLLRGYTF
CDR3 DNA: TGTGCCAGCAGTAAGCCCCCGGGACTTCTTCGGGGCTACACCTTC

clone size: NA
J gene: TRBJ1-2
D gene: TRBD1
V gene: TRBV27
CDR3 protein: CASSSRQGFHYGYTF
CDR3 DNA: TGTGCCAGCAGTTCTCGACAGGGTTTTCACTATGGCTACACCTTC

clone size: NA
J gene: TRBJ1-3
D gene: NA
V gene: TRBV4-1
CDR3 protein: CASSQVALSGNTIYF
CDR3 DNA: TGCGCCAGCAGCCAAGTCGCGCTCTCTGGAAACACCATATATTTT

clone size: NA
J gene: TRBJ1-2
D gene: TRBD1
V gene: TRBV5-1
CDR3 protein: CASSSGGTVDYGYTF
CDR3 DNA: TGCGCCAGCAGCTCCGGCGGGACAGTAGACTATGGCTACACCTTC

clone size: NA
J gene: TRBJ2-4
D gene: TRBD2
V gene: TRBV7-2
CDR3 protein: CASSLTGGGGAKNIQYF
CDR3 DNA: TGTGCCAGCAGCTTAACTGGTGGCGGGGGGGCCAAAAACATTCAGTACTTC

clone size: NA
J gene: TRBJ2-3
D gene: NA
V gene: TRBV30
CDR3 protein: CAWSRRTSLIGDTQYF
CDR3 DNA: TGTGCCTGGAGTCGTCGGACAAGCCTGATCGGGGATACGCAGTATTTT

clone size: few
J gene: TRBJ2-2
D gene: NA
V gene: TRBV6-1
CDR3 protein: CASSESSRTGELFF
CDR3 DNA: TGTGCCAGCAGTGAGAGTAGTCGGACCGGGGAGCTGTTTTTT

clone size: NA
J gene: TRBJ1-2
D gene: NA
V gene: TRBV4-1
CDR3 protein: CASSQDRTVFYGYTF
CDR3 DNA: TGCGCCAGCAGCCAAGATCGCACGGTCTTCTATGGCTACACCTTC

clone size: few
J gene: TRBJ1-5
D gene: NA
V gene: TRBV27
CDR3 protein: CASRTIQGSNQPQHF
CDR3 DNA: TGTGCCAGCAGGACGATACAGGGTAGCAATCAGCCCCAGCATTTT

clone size: NA
J gene: TRBJ1-5
D gene: NA
V gene: TRBV19
CDR3 protein: CASRSRLTGSSYSNQPQHF
CDR3 DNA: TGTGCCAGTAGATCCCGCCTGACAGGTTCCTCATATAGCAATCAGCCCCAGCATTTT

clone size: NA
J gene: TRBJ1-1
D gene: NA
V gene: TRBV5-1
CDR3 protein: CASSLAPGVGTEAFF
CDR3 DNA: TGCGCCAGCAGCTTGGCCCCCGGGGTGGGGACTGAAGCTTTCTTT

clone size: NA
J gene: TRBJ2-7
D gene: NA
V gene: TRBV5-8
CDR3 protein: CASSLSGGREQYF
CDR3 DNA: TGTGCCAGCAGCTTGAGTGGTGGGCGCGAGCAGTACTTC

clone size: NA
J gene: TRBJ2-3
D gene: TRBD1
V gene: TRBV29-1
CDR3 protein: CSVAQGSTSTDTQYF
CDR3 DNA: TGCAGCGTTGCACAGGGGAGTACTAGCACAGATACGCAGTATTTT

clone size: NA
J gene: TRBJ2-1
D gene: NA
V gene: TRBV28
CDR3 protein: CASRLVSSYNEQFF
CDR3 DNA: TGTGCCAGCAGGTTGGTTAGCTCCTACAATGAGCAGTTCTTC

clone size: NA
J gene: TRBJ2-7
D gene: NA
V gene: TRBV6-1
CDR3 protein: CASGRDSYEQYF
CDR3 DNA: TGTGCCAGCGGGAGAGACTCCTACGAGCAGTACTTC

clone size: NA
J gene: TRBJ2-7
D gene: TRBD1
V gene: TRBV29-1
CDR3 protein: CSFGTGRYGQYF
CDR3 DNA: TGCAGCTTCGGGACAGGGCGCTACGGGCAGTACTTC

clone size: NA
J gene: TRBJ2-2
D gene: NA
V gene: TRBV10-1
CDR3 protein: CASSEEGRGSGELFF
CDR3 DNA: TGCGCCAGCAGTGAGGAGGGCCGGGGGTCCGGGGAGCTGTTTTTT

clone size: NA
J gene: TRBJ1-2
D gene: NA
V gene: TRBV5-1
CDR3 protein: CASSLGRVVDGYTF
CDR3 DNA: TGCGCCAGCAGCTTAGGCAGGGTTGTGGATGGCTACACCTTC

clone size: NA
J gene: TRBJ1-2
D gene: TRBD1
V gene: TRBV5-1
CDR3 protein: CASGQGLTNYGYTF
CDR3 DNA: TGCGCCAGCGGACAGGGGCTAACTAACTATGGCTATACCTTC

clone size: NA
J gene: TRBJ2-7
D gene: NA
V gene: TRBV27
CDR3 protein: CASSSWGETGYGYEQYF
CDR3 DNA: TGTGCCAGCAGTTCATGGGGGGAGACAGGGTATGGGTACGAGCAGTACTTC

clone size: NA
J gene: TRBJ2-2
D gene: NA
V gene: TRBV4-1
CDR3 protein: CASSQGTGGYTGELFF
CDR3 DNA: TGCGCCAGCAGCCAAGGCACGGGGGGCTACACCGGGGAGCTGTTTTTT

clone size: NA
J gene: TRBJ1-5
D gene: TRBD1
V gene: TRBV5-1
CDR3 protein: CASSPGTGVGNQPQHF
CDR3 DNA: TGCGCCAGCAGCCCCGGGACAGGTGTTGGCAATCAGCCCCAGCATTTT

clone size: few
J gene: TRBJ2-5
D gene: TRBD1
V gene: TRBV10-2
CDR3 protein: CASSARDRSFKQYF
CDR3 DNA: TGCGCCAGCTCGGCCCGGGACAGGAGCTTTAAGCAGTACTTC

clone size: few
J gene: TRBJ1-1
D gene: NA
V gene: TRBV9
CDR3 protein: CASSSPDRTGNTEAFF
CDR3 DNA: TGTGCCAGCAGCTCGCCGGACAGAACGGGGAACACTGAAGCTTTCTTT

clone size: NA
J gene: TRBJ1-6
D gene: NA
V gene: TRBV2
CDR3 protein: CASSPESYNSPLHF
CDR3 DNA: TGTGCCAGCAGCCCGGAGTCCTATAATTCACCCCTCCACTTT

clone size: NA
J gene: TRBJ1-2
D gene: NA
V gene: TRBV30
CDR3 protein: CAWSVDRISYGYTF
CDR3 DNA: TGTGCCTGGAGTGTTGACAGGATAAGCTATGGCTACACCTTC

clone size: few
J gene: TRBJ1-1
D gene: TRBD1
V gene: TRBV4-1
CDR3 protein: CASSAGTGGTEAFF
CDR3 DNA: TGCGCCAGCAGCGCCGGGACAGGGGGCACTGAAGCTTTCTTT

clone size: NA
J gene: TRBJ1-1
D gene: NA
V gene: TRBV5-4
CDR3 protein: CATRRQGGTEAFF
CDR3 DNA: TGTGCCACAAGGCGGCAGGGTGGCACTGAAGCTTTCTTT

clone size: NA
J gene: TRBJ2-2
D gene: NA
V gene: TRBV29-1
CDR3 protein: CSVQKLQGAGELFF
CDR3 DNA: TGCAGCGTTCAGAAACTCCAAGGGGCCGGGGAGCTGTTTTTT

clone size: NA
J gene: TRBJ1-2
D gene: TRBD1
V gene: TRBV9
CDR3 protein: CASSVGQGVTHYGYTF
CDR3 DNA: TGTGCCAGCAGCGTGGGACAGGGCGTAACTCACTATGGCTACACCTTC

clone size: NA
J gene: TRBJ2-1
D gene: NA
V gene: TRBV5-1
CDR3 protein: CASSVIQGSNEQFF
CDR3 DNA: TGCGCCAGCAGCGTAATACAGGGAAGCAATGAGCAGTTCTTC

clone size: NA
J gene: TRBJ1-4
D gene: NA
V gene: TRBV4-2
CDR3 protein: CASSQDQAGVVGNNEKLFF
CDR3 DNA: TGTGCCAGCAGCCAAGATCAAGCAGGGGTTGTAGGGAATAATGAAAAACTGTTTTTT

clone size: NA
J gene: TRBJ1-6
D gene: TRBD1
V gene: TRBV7-2
CDR3 protein: CASSTPGQGSNSPLHF
CDR3 DNA: TGTGCCAGCAGCACCCCCGGACAGGGTTCCAATTCACCCCTCCACTTT

clone size: few
J gene: TRBJ1-4
D gene: TRBD1
V gene: TRBV5-1
CDR3 protein: CASSGTGASTNEKLFF
CDR3 DNA: TGCGCCAGCAGCGGGACAGGGGCCTCAACTAATGAAAAACTGTTTTTT

clone size: NA
J gene: TRBJ1-2
D gene: NA
V gene: TRBV9
CDR3 protein: CASSVAGYGYTF
CDR3 DNA: TGTGCCAGCAGCGTAGCAGGCTATGGCTACACCTTC

clone size: NA
J gene: TRBJ1-4
D gene: NA
V gene: TRBV19
CDR3 protein: CASSPDLNEKLFF
CDR3 DNA: TGTGCCAGTAGTCCAGATCTCAATGAAAAACTGTTTTTT

clone size: NA
J gene: TRBJ2-5
D gene: TRBD1
V gene: TRBV2
CDR3 protein: CASRDRDRVSQETQYF
CDR3 DNA: TGTGCCAGCAGGGACCGGGACAGGGTGTCTCAAGAGACCCAGTACTTC

clone size: once
J gene: TRBJ1-2
D gene: NA
V gene: TRBV2
CDR3 protein: CASSEEDIGYGYTF
CDR3 DNA: TGTGCCAGCAGTGAAGAGGACATAGGCTATGGCTACACCTTC

clone size: NA
J gene: TRBJ2-1
D gene: TRBD1
V gene: TRBV29-1
CDR3 protein: CSVGGQGLNEQFF
CDR3 DNA: TGCAGCGTTGGTGGACAGGGCCTCAATGAGCAGTTCTTC

clone size: NA
J gene: TRBJ1-3
D gene: TRBD1
V gene: TRBV2
CDR3 protein: CASSTGVSGNTIYF
CDR3 DNA: TGTGCCAGCAGTACAGGGGTCTCTGGAAACACCATATATTTT

clone size: NA
J gene: TRBJ2-5
D gene: TRBD2
V gene: TRBV28
CDR3 protein: CASSLGGVQETQYF
CDR3 DNA: TGTGCCAGCAGTTTGGGGGGGGTCCAAGAGACCCAGTACTTC

clone size: few
J gene: TRBJ2-3
D gene: TRBD2
V gene: TRBV4-2
CDR3 protein: CASSQGTSEDTQYF
CDR3 DNA: TGTGCCAGCAGCCAAGGTACTAGCGAAGATACGCAGTATTTT

clone size: NA
J gene: TRBJ1-1
D gene: NA
V gene: TRBV30
CDR3 protein: CAWSVQVDTEAFF
CDR3 DNA: TGTGCCTGGAGTGTACAGGTGGACACTGAAGCTTTCTTT

clone size: NA
J gene: TRBJ1-2
D gene: TRBD1
V gene: TRBV11-1
CDR3 protein: CASSIQGVHGYTF
CDR3 DNA: TGTGCCAGCAGTATACAGGGGGTACATGGCTACACCTTC